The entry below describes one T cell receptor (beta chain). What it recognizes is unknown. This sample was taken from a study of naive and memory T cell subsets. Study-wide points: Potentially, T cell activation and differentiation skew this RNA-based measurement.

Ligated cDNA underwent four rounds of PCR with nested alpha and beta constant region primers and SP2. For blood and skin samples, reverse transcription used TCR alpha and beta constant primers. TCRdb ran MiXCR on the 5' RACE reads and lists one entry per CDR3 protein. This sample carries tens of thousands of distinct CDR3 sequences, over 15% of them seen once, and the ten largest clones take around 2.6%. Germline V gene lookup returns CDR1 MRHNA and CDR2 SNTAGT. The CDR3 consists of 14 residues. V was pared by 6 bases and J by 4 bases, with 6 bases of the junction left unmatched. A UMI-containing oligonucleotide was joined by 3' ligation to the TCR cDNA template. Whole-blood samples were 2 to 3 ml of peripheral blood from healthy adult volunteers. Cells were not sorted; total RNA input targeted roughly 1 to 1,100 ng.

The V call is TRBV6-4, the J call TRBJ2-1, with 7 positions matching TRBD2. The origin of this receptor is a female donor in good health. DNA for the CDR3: TGTGCCAGCAGCGGTGGGGGGGTATACAATGAGCAGTTCTTC. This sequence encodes CASSGGGVYNEQFF.